The source of this T cell receptor (beta chain) is a study of T cell responses to AZD1222 COVID-19 vaccine. General study findings and limits: Spike-specific TCR breadth and depth both grew after two AZD1222 doses.

The V gene's germline CDR1 is MDHEN and CDR2 SYDVKM. V gave up 5 bases and J gave up 3 bases, with 14 bases separating them. CDR3 size: 14 residues. Profiling relied on immunoSEQ multiplex PCR, and the TCRdb table lists in-frame clones only, not all of them. The top ten clones hold more than 15% of a sample with 70,000 to 90,000 clones, around 87% of them seen once. Details on this clone: Its cognate antigen is unknown.

Second-dose timings of about 4 or about 12 weeks were pooled. This receptor was taken from an adult who received the AZD1222 COVID-19 vaccine. The chain carries TRBV28 and TRBJ2-7, with D possibly matching TRBD1 (5 bases). The specimen was peripheral blood, collected 28 days after the second AZD1222 dose. The CDR3 DNA sequence: TGTGCCAGCAGTCCCACGACAGTCGTCTACGAGCAGTACTTC. It yields the protein CASSPTTVVYEQYF.